The 5 T cell receptor beta chains given below trace back to one sample, sequenced in a study of control samples from healthy donors and cancer patients. Clones were sequenced by immunoSEQ multiplex PCR, and TCRdb holds only the in-frame ones, with some missing. The repertoire holds about 78,000 clones, around nine tenths seen once, with around 7.6% in the top ten. The material sequenced was blood. The receptors originated from a woman aged 55-70 years in good health.

J is TRBJ2-1 and V is TRBV18, with TRBD2 identical over 8 bases. Germline trimming cut 4 bases from V and 5 bases from J; bases unmatched to any gene: 7. The CDR3 extends over 15 amino acids. CDR1 is KGHSH, CDR2 LQKENI, per germline. CDR3 coding DNA: TGTGCCAGCTCACAGGGACCAGCGGGAGACAATGAGCAGTTCTTC. Encoded protein: CASSQGPAGDNEQFF. The entire variable domain, with the rest obtained from reference TRBV18 and TRBJ2-1, is as follows: NAGVMQNPRHLVRRRGQEARLRCSPMKGHSHVYWYRQLPEEGLKFMVYLQKENIIDESGMPKERFSAEFPKEGPSILRIQQVVRGDSAAYFCASSQGPAGDNEQFFGPGTRLTVL.

The genes are TRBV27 and TRBJ2-5; D may be TRBD2 (5 bases). The length of the CDR3 is 18 residues. Germline loops: CDR1 MNHEY, CDR2 SMNVEV (reference sequence). The V and J ends lost 6 bases and 5 bases respectively, with 28 bases between them. DNA for the CDR3: TGTGCCAGCAGCCCCGCCCCTTCTAGCTGGGTCGTACGGGAGACCCAGTACTTC. Translation: CASSPAPSSWVVRETQYF.

The CDR3 is CSVEDLSNTIYF. CDR3 bases: TGCAGCGTTGAAGATCTTTCGAACACCATATATTTT. This chain joins TRBV29-1 and TRBJ1-3, with D hard to call. Germline V CDR1 and CDR2: SQVTM, ANQGSEA. The CDR3 totals 12 residues. V was trimmed by 0 bases and J by 7 bases, leaving 7 bases between them.

The chain combines TRBV5-6 with TRBJ2-5; D is possibly TRBD2 (5 bases). The CDR3 length is 13 residues. Germline V lookup: CDR1 SGHDT, CDR2 YYEEEE. The V end lost 6 bases, the J end lost 5 bases, and 14 bases lay between the germline ends. CDR3 sequence reads: CASTEAGVETQYF. The CDR3 bases are TGTGCCAGCACCGAAGCCGGGGTGGAGACCCAGTACTTC.

J is TRBJ2-7 and V is TRBV10-2; TRBD1 aligns across 7 bases. Germline loops: CDR1 WSHSY, CDR2 SAAADI. J gave up 2 bases and V 2 bases, and 3 bases lay outside the gene matches. The CDR3 loop spans 14 amino acids. DNA of the CDR3: TGCGCCAGCAGTGAGCCGGGACAGACCTACGAGCAGTACTTC. The encoded protein is CASSEPGQTYEQYF.